The clone carrying this TCR beta chain showed up just a few times. The data derive from a study of molecular identifiers for immune sequencing clone quantification. Looking at the study overall: Replicates partitioned RNA from 20,000 or 100,000 naive CD8 cells into five parts, sequencing four.

V lost 5 bases to trimming and J lost 2 bases; unmatched junction nucleotides: 7. This CDR3 is 16 amino acids long. Germline V gives CDR1 LNHDA, CDR2 SQIVND (reference sequence). Preparation methods for the bulk TCR libraries were those previously described, with listed TCR primers. One entry per CDR3 protein results from TCRdb running MiXCR on the PCR reads. The repertoire includes some 590,000 distinct CDR3 sequences, 25% of them detected once, and 0.6% to 0.9% sits in the top ten. The chain combines TRBV19 with TRBJ2-1, with 9 bases matching TRBD2. Sequenced sample: naive CD8+ T cells from blood, with Jurkat cell RNA spiked in. Subset indicated: FACS-sorted CD8+CD4-CCR7+CD45RA+ naive T cells. The receptor was derived from a human donor in good health. Some libraries in this study had Jurkat cell RNA spiked in. The CDR3 region is CASSLVSGGTYNEQFF. The CDR3, as DNA: TGTGCCAGTAGTCTCGTTAGCGGGGGAACCTACAATGAGCAGTTCTTC.